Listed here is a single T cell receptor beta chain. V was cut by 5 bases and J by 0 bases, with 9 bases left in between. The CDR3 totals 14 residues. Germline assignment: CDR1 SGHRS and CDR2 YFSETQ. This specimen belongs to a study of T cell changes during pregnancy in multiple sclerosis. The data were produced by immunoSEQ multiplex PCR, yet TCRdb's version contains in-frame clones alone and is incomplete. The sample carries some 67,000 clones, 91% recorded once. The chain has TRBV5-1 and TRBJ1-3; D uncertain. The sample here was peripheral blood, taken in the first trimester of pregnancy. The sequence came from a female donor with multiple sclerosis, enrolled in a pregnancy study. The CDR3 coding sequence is TGCGCCAGCAGGCCACAGCCCTCTGGAAACACCATATATTTT. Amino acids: CASRPQPSGNTIYF.